The sample holds a few counts of the clone carrying this T cell receptor beta chain. The sample originates from a study of T cell repertoires in cytomegalovirus infection. Each CDR3 protein gets one entry after TCRdb re-called the reads with MiXCR. The table records about 530,000 distinct CDR3 sequences, roughly 29% of them present only once. The receptor was isolated from a human donor in good health (CMV status not recorded). Some clones in this sample may be carry-over from other donors' samples. Input material: PBMCs.

The CDR3 bases are TGTGCCAGCAGCCGACCCGGGACAGGGAAAGAGACCCAGTACTTC. Translating gives CASSRPGTGKETQYF. The chain is built from TRBV11-2 and TRBJ2-5, with 9 bases aligning to TRBD1. V shed 5 bases and J 3 bases; nucleotides not matched to a gene: 7. CDR3 length: 15 amino acids. Germline CDR1 reads SGHAT; CDR2 reads FQNNGV.